The 11 T cell receptor beta chains in this list originate from one sample, sequenced in a study of blood T cell repertoires in COVID-19. Libraries were prepared by immunoSEQ multiplex PCR; TCRdb keeps only in-frame clonotypes and omits some of them. Altogether about 170,000 clones are present, around 81% being singletons, with the ten largest covering about 8.8%. The sequenced sample was peripheral blood. The receptors were gathered from a woman of 80 years or more with COVID-19, enrolled during active disease.

The chain employs TRBV7-2 and TRBJ1-3; D is possibly TRBD1 (6 bases). Germline V gives CDR1 SGHTA, CDR2 FQGNSA. The germline V and J ends were trimmed by 3 bases and 4 bases, with 10 bases remaining between them. The CDR3 sequence is 14 residues long. For the CDR3, the DNA is TGTGCCAGCAGCTTTCGCACAGGGGGAAACACCATATATTTT. The encoded protein is CASSFRTGGNTIYF.

The rearrangement links TRBV6-5 to TRBJ1-2, with TRBD1 matching 7 bases. CDR3 length: 15 amino acids. Germline V lookup: CDR1 MNHEY, CDR2 SVGAGI. The V segment lost 3 bases and the J segment 4 bases; nucleotides outside the gene matches: 8. The DNA for the CDR3 is TGTGCCAGCAGTTATACGACAGGGAGGACCTATGGCTACACCTTC. It encodes CASSYTTGRTYGYTF.

The chain recombines TRBV28 with TRBJ2-7; weak D call: TRBD2 (5 bases). CDR3 length equals 12 residues. Trimming removed 5 bases at V and 7 bases at J, with 12 bases between. CDR1 and CDR2 (germline): MDHEN, SYDVKM. The chain's CDR3 is CASSLASGEQYF. Written as DNA, the CDR3 is TGTGCCAGCAGTCTCGCCTCGGGGGAGCAGTACTTC.

The gene calls are TRBV2 and TRBJ1-1; no clear D. V was shortened by 5 bases and J by 1 base, with 14 bases between the two germline ends. CDR3 length: 15 amino acids. Per germline, CDR1 SNHLY and CDR2 FYNNEI. DNA of the CDR3: TGTGCCAGCAGTCCGCTCCTTAGAAGGAACACTGAAGCTTTCTTT. Its protein is CASSPLLRRNTEAFF.

In this sample, this clone turned up a few times. The chain joins TRBV7-9 to TRBJ1-4, with unresolved D. Looked up from germline, CDR1 is SEHNR and CDR2 is FQNEAQ (reference sequence). The CDR3 sequence is 14 residues long. V was cut by 7 bases and J by 5 bases, with 14 bases left in between. In DNA form, the CDR3 reads TGTGCCAGCACCCTCAGAGGTACAAATGAAAAACTGTTTTTT. It is translated as CASTLRGTNEKLFF.

The genes are TRBV5-1 and TRBJ2-2; D is perhaps TRBD1 (6 bases). Germline lookup yields CDR1 SGHRS and CDR2 YFSETQ. V was shortened by 2 bases and J by 5 bases, with 7 bases between the two germline ends. The CDR3 is 13 residues long. DNA for the CDR3: TGCGCCAGCAGCTTAGACAGGACCGGGGAGCTGTTTTTT. Protein: CASSLDRTGELFF.

This clone has only one observation. DNA for the CDR3: TGCGCCAGCAGCGCAGCGGGGACCGCCTATAATTCACCCCTCCACTTT. Encoded protein: CASSAAGTAYNSPLHF. The chain recombines TRBV5-1 with TRBJ1-6, with a tentative D call TRBD1 (5 bases). Germline CDR1 reads SGHRS; CDR2 reads YFSETQ. The V gene lost 4 bases and the J gene lost 2 bases, with 13 bases spanning the gap. The CDR3 is made up of 16 amino acids.

This clone showed up just once. The CDR3 is CASSPTRLTGYNEQFF. CDR3 sequence (DNA): TGTGCCAGCAGCCCCACCCGTCTGACAGGATACAATGAGCAGTTCTTC. The rearrangement uses TRBV5-4 and TRBJ2-1, with a weak D call TRBD1 (6 bases). Germline loops: CDR1 SGHNT, CDR2 YYREEE (reference sequence). The CDR3 contains 16 residues. V dropped 4 bases and J dropped 4 bases, with 18 bases sitting between them.

The chain has TRBV2 and TRBJ1-4, with D unresolved. Trimming left V 7 bases short and J 0 bases short, with 9 bases between. The CDR3 is 14 amino acids. The germline CDR1 and CDR2 sequences are SNHLY and FYNNEI. Written as DNA, the CDR3 is TGTGCCAGCACGTCAGTCGCAACTAATGAAAAACTGTTTTTT. Translation gives CASTSVATNEKLFF.

This clone was found a few times. This chain connects TRBV7-9 to TRBJ1-1; 8 bases line up with TRBD1. In germline, CDR1 is SEHNR, CDR2 FQNEAQ (reference sequence). With V trimmed by 8 bases and J by 6 bases, 14 bases remained unmatched. This CDR3 is 15 amino acids long. CDR3 nucleotide sequence: TGTGCCAGCCTTAGACAGGGGCCTCGGTTCGCTGAAGCTTTCTTT. Residues: CASLRQGPRFAEAFF.

There are a few counts of this clone. This chain uses TRBV2 with TRBJ2-7; a weak D match, TRBD1 (6 bases). CDR3 size: 18 residues. Trimming took off 4 bases at V and 0 bases at J, with 22 bases between the two ends. Germline loops: CDR1 SNHLY, CDR2 FYNNEI. The CDR3 reads CASSAGMDRGPLSYEQYF. CDR3 DNA: TGTGCCAGCAGTGCAGGGATGGACAGAGGGCCCCTCTCCTACGAGCAGTACTTC.